What follows are 27 T cell receptor beta chains derived from one specimen sequenced in a study of identical twins. TCRdb re-analysed the 5' RACE reads in MiXCR, keeping a single row per CDR3 protein. The sample yields fewer than 650,000 distinct CDR3 sequences, about 7.1% seen once. This sample also appeared in a second study, on yellow fever vaccine responses in identical twins.

Sequenced sample: PBMCs. These receptors were obtained from a woman aged 18-35 years in good health.

In this sample, this clonotype turned up many times. V gene TRBV12-3 or TRBV12-4 combines with J gene TRBJ1-2, with a possible D match to TRBD1 (5 bases). Trimming took 6 bases from V and 4 from J, leaving 12 bases between them. The CDR3 loop spans 13 amino acids. CDR3 sequence reads: CASSIQGSYGYTF. The CDR3 DNA follows: TGTGCCAGCAGCATCCAGGGCTCCTATGGCTACACCTTC.

This sequence joins TRBV12-3 or TRBV12-4 and TRBJ2-7, with D possibly matching TRBD1 (6 bases). V lost 3 bases and J lost 3, with 15 bases in between. The CDR3 consists of 15 residues. The CDR3 loop is CASSFGRQGFYEQYF. CDR3 bases: TGTGCCAGCAGTTTCGGGCGGCAGGGGTTCTACGAGCAGTACTTC.

This clonotype was found many times. The V and J genes are TRBV9 and TRBJ2-7; TRBD2 matches at 14 bases. The CDR3 has 21 residues. Losses at the gene ends were 4 bases for V and 2 bases for J; bases not matched to a gene: 20. Looked up from germline, CDR1 is SGDLS and CDR2 is YYNGEE. CDR3: CASSPPLRGGLAGVATYEQYF. In nucleotides, the CDR3 is TGTGCCAGCAGCCCACCCCTCCGTGGGGGACTAGCGGGAGTCGCCACCTACGAGCAGTACTTC.

This clonotype was picked up many times. The V call is TRBV12-3 or TRBV12-4, the J call TRBJ2-1, with 7 bases aligning to TRBD2. This CDR3 region has 15 residues. The V and J ends lost 6 bases and 1 base, in that order; junction bases with no gene match: 6. CDR3 loop: CASRLGGWSYNEQFF. The CDR3 bases are TGTGCCAGCAGGCTGGGGGGGTGGTCCTACAATGAGCAGTTCTTC.

This clonotype occurred many times. The V gene is TRBV10-3, the J gene TRBJ2-2, with TRBD2 identical over 10 bases. The CDR3 contains 16 residues. The V and J ends lost 4 bases and 6 bases, in that order; junction bases with no gene match: 8. The germline CDR1 and CDR2 sequences are ENHRY and SYGVKD. CDR3 loop: CAISALAGVVSGELFF. In DNA, the CDR3 is TGTGCCATCAGTGCCCTAGCGGGAGTAGTTTCCGGGGAGCTGTTTTTT.

The V gene is TRBV12-3 or TRBV12-4, the J gene TRBJ2-1, with TRBD2 matching 8 bases. V dropped 4 bases and J dropped 4; count of bases not matched to a gene: 9. The CDR3 loop spans 16 amino acids. CDR3 region: CASSSPTSGVYNEQFF. DNA of the CDR3: TGTGCCAGCAGTTCCCCCACTAGCGGAGTGTACAATGAGCAGTTCTTC.

A few counts support this clonotype. This chain uses TRBV24-1 with TRBJ2-5; D gene unclear. Trimming cost V 1 base and J 3 bases, with 5 bases left between them. The CDR3 extends over 13 amino acids. Per germline, CDR1 KGHDR and CDR2 SFDVKD. The CDR3 nucleotides are TGTGCCACCAGTGATTTAAAGAAAGAGACCCAGTACTTC. This encodes CATSDLKKETQYF.

The rearrangement uses TRBV19 and TRBJ2-1; D is possibly TRBD2 (5 bases). V was pared by 4 bases and J by 0 bases, with 10 bases between. Per germline, CDR1 LNHDA and CDR2 SQIVND (reference sequence). The CDR3 runs to 15 residues. The CDR3 nucleotides read TGTGCCAGTAGTAAGGACTGGGGCTCCTACAATGAGCAGTTCTTC. Amino acid sequence: CASSKDWGSYNEQFF.

This clonotype was picked up many times. V is TRBV3-1 and J is TRBJ2-1, with 11 bases that match TRBD2. CDR3 size: 12 residues. The junction had 4 bases not matched to a gene; V was cut back by 5 bases and J by 13 bases. Germline values: CDR1 LGHDT, CDR2 YNNKEL (reference sequence). Written as DNA, the CDR3 is TGTGCCAGCAGCAGGACTAGCGGGCCCCAGTTCTTC. Its translation is CASSRTSGPQFF.

The rearrangement links TRBV27 to TRBJ2-1, with a possible D match to TRBD2 (5 bases). The CDR3 contains 17 residues. The germline V gene has CDR1 MNHEY and CDR2 SMNVEV (reference sequence). V gave up 0 bases and J gave up 0 bases, with 12 bases separating them. This CDR3 is CASSLSSGKISYNEQFF. The CDR3 DNA sequence: TGTGCCAGCAGTTTATCGTCGGGAAAGATCTCCTACAATGAGCAGTTCTTC.

This clonotype was counted many times. J is TRBJ2-1 and V is TRBV3-1, with D possibly matching TRBD2 (6 bases). The germline V gene encodes CDR1 LGHDT and CDR2 YNNKEL (reference sequence). Trimming stripped 6 bases from V and 3 bases from J, with 6 bases between. The CDR3 consists of 12 residues. The CDR3 nucleotides are TGTGCCAGCAGGGACTACTACAATGAGCAGTTCTTC. Its translation: CASRDYYNEQFF.

The chain uses TRBV18 and TRBJ2-7, with 7 bases identical to TRBD2. Germline V gene data show CDR1 as KGHSH and CDR2 as LQKENI. With 6 bases clipped from V and 5 bases from J, the junction kept 10 bases outside the gene matches. The CDR3 is made up of 14 amino acids. CDR3 nucleotide sequence: TGTGCCAGCTCTGCGGCAACGGGGAGGGACGAGCAGTACGTC. Its protein product is CASSAATGRDEQYV.

The chain recombines TRBV12-3 or TRBV12-4 with TRBJ1-4; 9 bases agree with TRBD1. This CDR3 contains 14 residues. V lost 7 bases, J lost 7 bases, and 7 bases stayed unmatched. Here the CDR3 DNA reads TGTGCCAGCACCGACAGGGGGTCCTTTGAAAAACTGTTTTTT. Protein product: CASTDRGSFEKLFF.

The chain couples TRBV4-2 to TRBJ2-1; TRBD2 matches at 7 bases. Germline V lookup: CDR1 LGHNA, CDR2 YNFKEQ. The CDR3 contains 17 residues. With 0 bases clipped from V and 15 bases from J, the junction kept 20 bases outside the gene matches. The CDR3 region is CASSQEVSDLAEVGRFF. DNA for the CDR3: TGTGCCAGCAGCCAAGAAGTCTCCGATCTAGCGGAGGTTGGTAGGTTCTTC.

The chain links TRBV4-2 to TRBJ2-1; 12 bases map to TRBD2. The J call may be mistaken, given a closer DNA end match to TRBJ2-7. Germline CDR1 and CDR2: LGHNA and YNFKEQ. The CDR3 runs to 16 residues. CDR3 sequence: CASSQPTSGSKGEQYF. CDR3 coding DNA: TGTGCCAGCAGCCAACCGACTAGCGGGAGTAAGGGTGAGCAGTACTTC.

The rearrangement uses TRBV10-3 and TRBJ1-1; a possible D gene is TRBD1 (6 bases). This CDR3 has 14 amino acids. Trimming removed 10 bases at V and 1 base at J, with 16 bases between. Germline CDR1 is ENHRY and CDR2 is SYGVKD. CDR3 in amino acids: CANSRDTKNTEAFF. DNA for the CDR3: TGTGCCAACTCCCGGGACACCAAGAACACTGAAGCTTTCTTT.

This clonotype was detected many times. The rearrangement links TRBV28 to TRBJ2-1, with TRBD2 matching over 9 bases. Germline V gene sequence: CDR1 MDHEN, CDR2 SYDVKM. The J segment lost 5 bases and the V segment lost 0 bases, leaving 2 bases of the junction unmatched. The CDR3 extends over 15 amino acids. CDR3 in DNA: TGTGCCAGCAGTTTATGGACTAGCGGTAACAATGAGCAGTTCTTC. Translating gives CASSLWTSGNNEQFF.

Points on this clonotype: A much larger clone sits a single nucleotide away, making a read error possible. Written as DNA, the CDR3 is TGTGCCAGCAGGCCGGACGCGAACACCGGGGAGCTGTTTTTT. Translating it yields CASRPDANTGELFF. The chain combines TRBV5-5 with TRBJ2-2; D unclear. The CDR3 totals 14 residues. Germline-derived CDR1 and CDR2 are SGHKS and YYEKEE (reference sequence). With 5 bases removed from V and 0 bases from J, the gap between germline ends came to 8 bases.

This clonotype was picked up many times. The rearrangement links TRBV12-3 or TRBV12-4 to TRBJ2-4, with a weak D call TRBD1 (6 bases). CDR3 size: 17 residues. Trimming left V 2 bases short and J 2 bases short, with 16 bases between. The CDR3 region is CASSLYGRGIPKNIQYF. DNA of the CDR3: TGTGCCAGCAGTTTATACGGCAGGGGTATACCCAAAAACATTCAGTACTTC.

This clonotype was seen only a few times. V usage is TRBV2 and J usage is TRBJ2-2; D remains unclear. The germline V gene encodes CDR1 SNHLY and CDR2 FYNNEI. The ends were cut back, 3 bases at V and 0 bases at J, with 8 bases in the middle. This CDR3 comprises 15 residues. In DNA form, the CDR3 reads TGTGCCAGCAGTGACCGTTTTGCGAACACCGGGGAGCTGTTTTTT. Translation: CASSDRFANTGELFF.

This clonotype occurred many times. V and J are TRBV28 and TRBJ1-4; 8 bases map to TRBD1. Germline CDR1 and CDR2: MDHEN and SYDVKM. The length of the CDR3 is 15 residues. The V and J ends lost 5 bases and 5 bases, in that order; junction bases with no gene match: 7. DNA for the CDR3: TGTGCCAGCAGTCCCAGGGACAGGATAAATGAAAAACTGTTTTTT. It codes for CASSPRDRINEKLFF.

This clonotype has more than one count but fewer than ten. The chain has TRBV5-4 and TRBJ2-1, with 12 bases identical to TRBD2. There are 16 residues in the CDR3. J gave up 4 bases and V 5 bases, and 7 bases lay outside the gene matches. Germline-derived CDR1 and CDR2 are SGHNT and YYREEE (reference sequence). The DNA for the CDR3 is TGTGCCAGCAGGGGTGCCGGGACTAGCGGGTACAATGAGCAGTTCTTC. Amino acids: CASRGAGTSGYNEQFF.

This clonotype was seen repeatedly, ten times or more. Written as DNA, the CDR3 is TGTGCCAGCAGTTGGGACAAAGTCTCCTATAATTCACCCCTCCACTTT. Residues: CASSWDKVSYNSPLHF. The chain links TRBV28 to TRBJ1-6; a weak D match, TRBD1 (6 bases). Trimming shortened V by 4 bases and J by 0 bases, and 10 bases separated the two germline ends. The CDR3 has 16 amino acids. Germline-derived CDR1 and CDR2 are MDHEN and SYDVKM.

This chain joins TRBV5-1 and TRBJ2-5, with 7 bases aligning to TRBD2. J lost 0 bases, V lost 5 bases, and 7 bases had no gene match. CDR1 is SGHRS and CDR2 is YFSETQ in the germline V gene. The CDR3 has 15 amino acids. CDR3 nucleotides: TGCGCCAGCAGTCGGGGCGGGGGAAACCAAGAGACCCAGTACTTC. This gives the protein CASSRGGGNQETQYF.

In DNA, the CDR3 is TGTGCCAGCTCACCCTTCGACACCTTGAACACTGAAGCTTTCTTT. Translated, it gives CASSPFDTLNTEAFF. The gene calls are TRBV18 and TRBJ1-1; D uncertain. This CDR3 region has 15 residues. CDR1 KGHSH and CDR2 LQKENI come from the germline V gene. Trimming removed 3 bases at V and 0 bases at J, with 11 bases between.

The rearrangement links TRBV7-9 to TRBJ2-5; D unresolved. Looked up from germline, CDR1 is SEHNR and CDR2 is FQNEAQ (reference sequence). CDR3 length equals 14 residues. V shed 3 bases and J shed 7 bases, with 15 bases lying between them. CDR3 region: CASSFYTDRLTQYF. In DNA, the CDR3 is TGTGCCAGCAGCTTCTACACTGACCGCTTGACCCAGTACTTC. Using reference TRBV7-9 and TRBJ2-5 for the parts outside the CDR3, the full variable domain is DTGVSQNPRHKITKRGQNVTFRCDPISEHNRLYWYRQTLGQGPEFLTYFQNEAQLEKSRLLSDRFSAERPKGSFSTLEIQRTEQGDSAMYLCASSFYTDRLTQYFGPGTRLLVL.

The J gene is TRBJ2-5, the V gene TRBV4-1; D is perhaps TRBD1 (6 bases). The germline CDR1 and CDR2 sequences are MGHRA and YSYEKL. The CDR3 runs 15 residues. The ends were cut back, 0 bases at V and 2 bases at J, with 10 bases in the middle. Written as DNA, the CDR3 is TGCGCCAGCAGCCAAGATGGGCAGGGGCAAGAGACCCAGTACTTC. Its protein is CASSQDGQGQETQYF.